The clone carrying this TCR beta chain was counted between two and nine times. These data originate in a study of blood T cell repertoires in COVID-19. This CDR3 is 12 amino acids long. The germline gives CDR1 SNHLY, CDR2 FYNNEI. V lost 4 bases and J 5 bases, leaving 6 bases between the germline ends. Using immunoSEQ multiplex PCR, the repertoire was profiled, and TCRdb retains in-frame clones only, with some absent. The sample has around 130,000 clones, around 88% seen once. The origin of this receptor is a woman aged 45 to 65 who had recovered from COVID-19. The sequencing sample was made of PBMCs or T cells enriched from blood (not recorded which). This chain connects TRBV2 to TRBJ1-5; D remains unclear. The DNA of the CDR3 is TGTGCCAGCAGTGTTAGAGATCAGCCCCAGCATTTT. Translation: CASSVRDQPQHF.